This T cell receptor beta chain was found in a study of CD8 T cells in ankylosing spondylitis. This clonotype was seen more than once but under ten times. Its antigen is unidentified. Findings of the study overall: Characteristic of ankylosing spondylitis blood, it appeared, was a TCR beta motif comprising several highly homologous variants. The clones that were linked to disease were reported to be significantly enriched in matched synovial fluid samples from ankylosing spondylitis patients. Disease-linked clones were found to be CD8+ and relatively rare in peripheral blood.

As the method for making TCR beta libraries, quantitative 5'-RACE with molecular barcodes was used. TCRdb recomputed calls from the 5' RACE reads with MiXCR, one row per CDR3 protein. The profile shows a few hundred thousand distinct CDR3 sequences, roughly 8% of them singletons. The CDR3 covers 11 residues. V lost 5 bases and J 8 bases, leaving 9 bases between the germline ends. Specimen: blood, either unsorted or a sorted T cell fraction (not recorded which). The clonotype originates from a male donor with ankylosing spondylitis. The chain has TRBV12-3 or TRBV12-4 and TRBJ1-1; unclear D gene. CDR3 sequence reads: CASSTVEEAFF. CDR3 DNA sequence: TGTGCCAGCAGTACAGTGGAGGAAGCTTTCTTT.